The present T cell receptor beta chain was sequenced within a study of regulatory T cells in long-lasting Graves disease. Building of the TCR beta libraries involved iRepertoire HTBI primers and Arm-PCR of CDR3 regions. In the original analysis: Among the samples, 62 TRBV and 14 TRBJ segments were identified. TCRdb passed the multiplex PCR reads through MiXCR, listing each CDR3 protein once. The V and J calls follow TCRdb's processing rather than the paper's. Altogether 450,000 to 500,000 distinct CDR3 sequences are present, 15% to 20% being singletons, with the ten largest covering less than 15%. This clonotype was seen at least ten times. Time point defined: newly diagnosed GD, antithyroid drugs for less than 3 months. From RNA extracted from PBMCs, the TCR library was made. These data also featured in a second study, about T cells in Graves' hyperthyroidism and ophthalmopathy. That report notes: The HTBI set primed first-round TCR CDR3 RT-PCR. Most clonotypes expanded in the thyroid (above 0.001) were also present in blood.

This receptor was identified in a man aged 40-49 years with Graves disease. Here the sequenced sample was peripheral blood mononuclear cells (PBMCs), taken at new diagnosis, from a patient treated with antithyroid drugs.

CDR3 coding DNA: TGTGCCACCAGTGATTTAAACAATGAGCAGTTCTTC. It encodes CATSDLNNEQFF. The J gene is TRBJ2-1, the V gene TRBV24-1; no reliable D call. The CDR3 is 12 residues long. Deletions cut 1 base from V and 5 bases from J, with 2 bases between. Germline V CDR1 and CDR2: KGHDR, SFDVKD.